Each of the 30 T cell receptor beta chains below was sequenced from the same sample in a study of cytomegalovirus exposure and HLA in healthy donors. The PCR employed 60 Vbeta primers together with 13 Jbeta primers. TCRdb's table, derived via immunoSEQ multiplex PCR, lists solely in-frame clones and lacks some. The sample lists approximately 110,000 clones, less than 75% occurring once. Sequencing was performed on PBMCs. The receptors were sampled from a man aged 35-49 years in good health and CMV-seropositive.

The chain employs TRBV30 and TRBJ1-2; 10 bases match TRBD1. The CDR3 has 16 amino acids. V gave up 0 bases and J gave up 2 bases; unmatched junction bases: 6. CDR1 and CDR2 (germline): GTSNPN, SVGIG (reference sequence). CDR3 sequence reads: CAWSVLRTGGNYGYTF. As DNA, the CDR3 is TGTGCCTGGAGTGTACTGCGGACAGGGGGAAACTATGGCTACACCTTC. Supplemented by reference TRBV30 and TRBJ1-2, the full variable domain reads SQTIHQWPATLVQPVGSPLSLECTVEGTSNPNLYWYRQAAGRGLQLLFYSVGIGQISSEVPQNLSASRPQDRQFILSSKKLLLSDSGFYLCAWSVLRTGGNYGYTFGSGTRLTVV.

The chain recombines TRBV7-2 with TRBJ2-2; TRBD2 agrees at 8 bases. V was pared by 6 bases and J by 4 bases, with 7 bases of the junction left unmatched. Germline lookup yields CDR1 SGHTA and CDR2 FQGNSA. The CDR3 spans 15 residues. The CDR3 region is CASRAGRASTGELFF. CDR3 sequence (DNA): TGTGCCAGCAGGGCCGGGAGGGCGAGCACCGGGGAGCTGTTTTTT.

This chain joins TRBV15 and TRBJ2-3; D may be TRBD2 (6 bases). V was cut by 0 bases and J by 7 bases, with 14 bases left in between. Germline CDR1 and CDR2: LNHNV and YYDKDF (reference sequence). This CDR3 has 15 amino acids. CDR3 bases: TGTGCCACCAGCAGAGATCGGCTAGCGACAAATACGCAGTATTTT. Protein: CATSRDRLATNTQYF.

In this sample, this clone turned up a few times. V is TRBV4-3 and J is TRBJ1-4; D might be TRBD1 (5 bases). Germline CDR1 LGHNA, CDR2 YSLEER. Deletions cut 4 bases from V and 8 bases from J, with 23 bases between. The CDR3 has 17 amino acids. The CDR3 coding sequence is TGCGCCAGCAGCCCTGGACCGGGGGTACTCCTGGAAGAAAAACTGTTTTTT. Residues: CASSPGPGVLLEEKLFF.

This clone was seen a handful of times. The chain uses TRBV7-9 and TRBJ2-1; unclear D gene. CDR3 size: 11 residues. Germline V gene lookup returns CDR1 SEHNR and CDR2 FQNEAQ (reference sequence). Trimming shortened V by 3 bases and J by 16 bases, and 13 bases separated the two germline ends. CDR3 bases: TGTGCCAGCAGCTTGAGTGACTTGTATTTCTTC. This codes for CASSLSDLYFF.

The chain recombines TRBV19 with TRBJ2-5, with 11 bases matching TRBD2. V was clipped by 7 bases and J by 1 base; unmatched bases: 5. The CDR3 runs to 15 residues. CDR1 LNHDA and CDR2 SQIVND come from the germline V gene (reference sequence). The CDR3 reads CASTTSGSSQETQYF. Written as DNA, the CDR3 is TGTGCCAGTACCACTAGCGGGAGTAGCCAAGAGACCCAGTACTTC.

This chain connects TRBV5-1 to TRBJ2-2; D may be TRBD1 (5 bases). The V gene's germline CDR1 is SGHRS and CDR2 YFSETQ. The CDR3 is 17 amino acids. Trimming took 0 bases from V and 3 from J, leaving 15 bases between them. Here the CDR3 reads CASSLEQGISYTGELFF. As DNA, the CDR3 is TGCGCCAGCAGCTTGGAGCAGGGCATTAGTTACACCGGGGAGCTGTTTTTT.

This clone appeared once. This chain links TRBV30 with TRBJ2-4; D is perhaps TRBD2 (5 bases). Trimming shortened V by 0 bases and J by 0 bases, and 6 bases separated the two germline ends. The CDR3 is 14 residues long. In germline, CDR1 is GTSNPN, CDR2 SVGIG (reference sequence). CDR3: CAWSVGVAKNIQYF. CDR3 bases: TGTGCCTGGAGTGTGGGAGTAGCCAAAAACATTCAGTACTTC.

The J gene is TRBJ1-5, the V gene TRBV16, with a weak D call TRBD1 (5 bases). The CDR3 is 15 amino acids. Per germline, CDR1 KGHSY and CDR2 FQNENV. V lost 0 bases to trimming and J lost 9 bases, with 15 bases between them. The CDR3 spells CASSQSGQGGRPQHF. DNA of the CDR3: TGTGCCAGCAGCCAATCGGGGCAGGGAGGAAGGCCCCAGCATTTT.

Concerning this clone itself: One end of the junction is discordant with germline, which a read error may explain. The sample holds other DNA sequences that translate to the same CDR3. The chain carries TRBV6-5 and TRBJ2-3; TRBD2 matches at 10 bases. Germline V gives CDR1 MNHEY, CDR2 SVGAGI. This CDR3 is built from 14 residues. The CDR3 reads CASSYTSGMDTQYF. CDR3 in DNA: TGTGCCAGCAGTTACACTAGCGGGATGGATACGCAATATTTT.

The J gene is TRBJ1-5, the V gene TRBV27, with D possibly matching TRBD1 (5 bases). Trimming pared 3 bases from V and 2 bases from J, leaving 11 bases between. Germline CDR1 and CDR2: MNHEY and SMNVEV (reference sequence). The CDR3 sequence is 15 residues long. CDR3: CASSLGQGGNQPQHF. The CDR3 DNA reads TGTGCCAGCAGTTTGGGTCAGGGCGGCAATCAGCCCCAGCATTTT.

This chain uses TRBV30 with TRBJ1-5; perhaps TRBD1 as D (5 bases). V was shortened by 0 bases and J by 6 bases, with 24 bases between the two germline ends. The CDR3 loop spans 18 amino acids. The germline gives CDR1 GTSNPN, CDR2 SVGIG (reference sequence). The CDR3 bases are TGTGCCTGGAGTGTAAGAGGGTTCCGGGGGGGGATCAGTCAGCCCCAGCATTTT. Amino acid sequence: CAWSVRGFRGGISQPQHF.

The DNA for the CDR3 is TGTGCCAGCAGCTTAATGGGCAGGGGATCAGGCGAGCAGTTCTTC. Translated: CASSLMGRGSGEQFF. The chain recombines TRBV7-3 with TRBJ2-1; possibly TRBD1 for D (6 bases). Germline V gene lookup returns CDR1 SGHTA and CDR2 FQGTGA. This CDR3 has 15 residues. V lost 1 base, J lost 10 bases, and 17 bases lay in between.

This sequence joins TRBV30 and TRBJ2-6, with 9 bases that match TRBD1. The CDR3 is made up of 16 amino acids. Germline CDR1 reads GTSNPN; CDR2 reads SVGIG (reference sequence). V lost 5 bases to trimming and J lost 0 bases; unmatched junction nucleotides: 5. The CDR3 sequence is CAWAGTGISGANVLTF. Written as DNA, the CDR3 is TGTGCCTGGGCCGGGACAGGGATCTCTGGGGCCAACGTCCTGACTTTC.

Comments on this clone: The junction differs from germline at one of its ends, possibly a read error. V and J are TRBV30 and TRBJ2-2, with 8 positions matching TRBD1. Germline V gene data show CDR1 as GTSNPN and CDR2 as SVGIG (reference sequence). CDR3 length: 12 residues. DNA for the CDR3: TGCGCGGTGGACAGGGCCACCGGGGAGCTGTTTTTT. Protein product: CAVDRATGELFF.

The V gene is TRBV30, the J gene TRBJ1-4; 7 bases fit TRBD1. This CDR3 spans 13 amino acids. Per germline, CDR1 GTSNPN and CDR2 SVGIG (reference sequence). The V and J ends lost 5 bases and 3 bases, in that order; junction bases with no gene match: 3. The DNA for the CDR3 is TGTGCCTGGGCCGGACAGGCTAATGAAAAACTGTTTTTT. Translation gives CAWAGQANEKLFF. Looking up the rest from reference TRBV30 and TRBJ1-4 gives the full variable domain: SQTIHQWPATLVQPVGSPLSLECTVEGTSNPNLYWYRQAAGRGLQLLFYSVGIGQISSEVPQNLSASRPQDRQFILSSKKLLLSDSGFYLCAWAGQANEKLFFGSGTQLSVL.

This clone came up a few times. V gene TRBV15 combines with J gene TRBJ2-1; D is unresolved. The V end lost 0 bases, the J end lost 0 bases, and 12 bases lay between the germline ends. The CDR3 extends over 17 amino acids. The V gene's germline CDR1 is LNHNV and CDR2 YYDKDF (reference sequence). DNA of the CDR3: TGTGCCACCAGCAGAGAACGTGGCCCAAACTCCTACAATGAGCAGTTCTTC. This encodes CATSRERGPNSYNEQFF.

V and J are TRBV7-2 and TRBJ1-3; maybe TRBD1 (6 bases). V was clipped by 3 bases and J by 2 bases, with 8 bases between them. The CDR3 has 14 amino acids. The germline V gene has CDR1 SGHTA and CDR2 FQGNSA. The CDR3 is CASSFGGAGNTIYF. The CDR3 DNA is TGTGCCAGCAGCTTTGGGGGCGCTGGAAACACCATATATTTT.

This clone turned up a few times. The CDR3 nucleotides are TGTGCCAGCAGTTACCCCGGGTCTAACAATGAGCAGTTCTTC. This codes for CASSYPGSNNEQFF. The chain employs TRBV27 and TRBJ2-1; no reliable D call. The CDR3 has 14 residues. The V and J ends lost 4 bases and 5 bases respectively, with 12 bases between them. Per the germline V gene, CDR1 is MNHEY and CDR2 is SMNVEV (reference sequence).

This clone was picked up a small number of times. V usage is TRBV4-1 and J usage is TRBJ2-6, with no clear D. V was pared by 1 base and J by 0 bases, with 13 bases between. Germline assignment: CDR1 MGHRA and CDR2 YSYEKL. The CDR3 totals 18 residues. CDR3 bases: TGCGCCAGCAGCCAAGTACCCCCTTTTAGCTCTGGGGCCAACGTCCTGACTTTC. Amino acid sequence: CASSQVPPFSSGANVLTF.

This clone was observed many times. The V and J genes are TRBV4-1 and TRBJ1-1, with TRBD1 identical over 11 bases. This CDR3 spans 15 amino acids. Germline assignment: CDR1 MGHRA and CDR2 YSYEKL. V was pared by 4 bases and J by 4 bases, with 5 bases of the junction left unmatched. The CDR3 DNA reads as TGCGCCAGCAGCCGCGGGACAGGGGGAGGCACTGAAGCTTTCTTT. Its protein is CASSRGTGGGTEAFF.

As DNA, the CDR3 is TGTGCCAGCAGCGTTGACAGTCCTAGGAATTCACCCCTCCACTTT. As protein: CASSVDSPRNSPLHF. V and J are TRBV6-1 and TRBJ1-6; tentative D call: TRBD1 (5 bases). V dropped 6 bases and J dropped 7 bases, with 16 bases sitting between them. The CDR3 runs to 15 residues. The germline V gene encodes CDR1 MNHNS and CDR2 SASEGT.

Here the CDR3 reads CASSLESTGPGNTIYF. The CDR3 nucleotides read TGTGCCAGCAGCTTAGAGTCTACAGGGCCTGGAAACACCATATATTTT. This chain uses TRBV13 with TRBJ1-3, with D maybe TRBD1 (6 bases). The CDR3 runs 16 residues. Per germline, CDR1 PRHDT and CDR2 FYEKMQ (reference sequence). Trimming stripped 1 base from V and 2 bases from J, with 12 bases between.

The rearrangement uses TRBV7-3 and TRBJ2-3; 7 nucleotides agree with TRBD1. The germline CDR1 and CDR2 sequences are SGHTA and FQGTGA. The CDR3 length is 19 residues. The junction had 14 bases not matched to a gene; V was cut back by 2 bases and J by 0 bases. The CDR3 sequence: CASSLGTDRQYTSTDTQYF. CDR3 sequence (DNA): TGTGCCAGCAGCTTAGGGACGGACAGGCAATATACTAGCACAGATACGCAGTATTTT.

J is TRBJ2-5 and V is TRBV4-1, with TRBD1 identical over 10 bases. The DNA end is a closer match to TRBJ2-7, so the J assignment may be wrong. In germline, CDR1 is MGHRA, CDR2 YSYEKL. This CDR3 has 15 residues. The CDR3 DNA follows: TGCGCCAGCAGCCAAGGGGGACAGGGGAACTACGAGCAGTACTTC. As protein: CASSQGGQGNYEQYF.

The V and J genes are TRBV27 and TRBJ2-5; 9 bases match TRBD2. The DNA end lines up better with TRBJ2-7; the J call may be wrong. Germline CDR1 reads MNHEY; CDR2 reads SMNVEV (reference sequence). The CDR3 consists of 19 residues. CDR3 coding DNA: TGTGCCACCAGGCAATACCCCGGTAGCGGGGGATCCAGCTCCTACGAGCAGTACTTC. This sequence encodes CATRQYPGSGGSSSYEQYF.

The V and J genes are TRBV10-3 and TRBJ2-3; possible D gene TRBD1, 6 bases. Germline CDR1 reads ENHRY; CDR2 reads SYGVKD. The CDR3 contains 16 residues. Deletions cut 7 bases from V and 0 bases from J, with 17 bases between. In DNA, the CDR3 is TGTGCCATCAATAACAGGGTGCGAGGGAGCACAGATACGCAGTATTTT. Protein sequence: CAINNRVRGSTDTQYF.

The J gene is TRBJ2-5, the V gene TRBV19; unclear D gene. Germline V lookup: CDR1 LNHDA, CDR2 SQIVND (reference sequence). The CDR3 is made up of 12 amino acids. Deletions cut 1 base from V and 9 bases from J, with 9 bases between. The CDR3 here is CASSIGLLPQYF. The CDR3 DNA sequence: TGTGCCAGTAGTATAGGACTCTTGCCCCAGTACTTC.

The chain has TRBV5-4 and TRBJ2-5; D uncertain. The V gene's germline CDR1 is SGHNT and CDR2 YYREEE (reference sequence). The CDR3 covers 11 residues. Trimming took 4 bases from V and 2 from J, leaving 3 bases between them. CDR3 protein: CASSIQETQYF. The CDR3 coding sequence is TGTGCCAGCAGCATACAAGAGACCCAGTACTTC.

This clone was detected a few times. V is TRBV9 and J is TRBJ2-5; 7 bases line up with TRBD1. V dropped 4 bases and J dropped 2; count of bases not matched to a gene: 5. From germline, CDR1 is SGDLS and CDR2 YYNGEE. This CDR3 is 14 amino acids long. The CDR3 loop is CASSPWDSQETQYF. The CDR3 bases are TGTGCCAGCAGCCCATGGGACAGTCAAGAGACCCAGTACTTC.